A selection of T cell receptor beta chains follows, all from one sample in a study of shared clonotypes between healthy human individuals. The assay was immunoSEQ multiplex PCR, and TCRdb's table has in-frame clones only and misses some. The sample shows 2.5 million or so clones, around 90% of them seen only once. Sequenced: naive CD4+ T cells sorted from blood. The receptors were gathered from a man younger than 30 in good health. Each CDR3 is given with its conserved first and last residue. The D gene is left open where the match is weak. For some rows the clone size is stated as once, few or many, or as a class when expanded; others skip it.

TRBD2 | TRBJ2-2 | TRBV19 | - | TGTGCCAGTAGTCCTAGCGGGGGCCTGAGGACCGGGGAGCTGTTTTTT | CASSPSGGLRTGELFF
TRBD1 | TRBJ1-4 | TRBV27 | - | TGTGCCAGCAGATTACCGGGGGACAGCGAAAAACTGTTTTTT | CASRLPGDSEKLFF
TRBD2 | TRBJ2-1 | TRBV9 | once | TGTGCCAGCAGCGCCGCTAGCGGGAGAGGTTTTGAGCAGTTCTTC | CASSAASGRGFEQFF
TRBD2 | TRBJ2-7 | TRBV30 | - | TGTGCCTGGAGTTGGACTAGCTTCTACGAGCAGTACTTC | CAWSWTSFYEQYF
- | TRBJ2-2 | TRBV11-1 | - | TGTGCCAGCAGGCCCGACACGAACACCGGGGAGCTGTTTTTT | CASRPDTNTGELFF
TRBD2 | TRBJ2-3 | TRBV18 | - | TGTGCCAGCTCACCACTCCCCCTAGCGGGGGGCACAGATACGCAGTATTTT | CASSPLPLAGGTDTQYF
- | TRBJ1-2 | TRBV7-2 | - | TGTGCCAGCAGCCTCAGCCCCGGTGGCTACACCTTC | CASSLSPGGYTF
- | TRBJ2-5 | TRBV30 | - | TGTGCCTGGAGTCCACCTCTCTGGCGGGGAGAGACCCAGTACTTC | CAWSPPLWRGETQYF
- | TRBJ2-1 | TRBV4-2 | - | TGTGCCAGCAGCCAAGGAAGCGAGCAGTTCTTC | CASSQGSEQFF
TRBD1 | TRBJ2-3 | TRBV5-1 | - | TGCGCCAGCAGCGCAGGGACAGGGGGCACGTGGACAGATACGCAGTATTTT | CASSAGTGGTWTDTQYF
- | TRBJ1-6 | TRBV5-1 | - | TGCGCCAGCAGCCCCCCGGGGGGGGGTAATTCACCCCTCCACTTT | CASSPPGGGNSPLHF
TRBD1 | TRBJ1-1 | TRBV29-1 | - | TGCAGCGTCGGATGGACAGGGCGGACTGAAGCTTTCTTT | CSVGWTGRTEAFF
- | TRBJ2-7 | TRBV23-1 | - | TGCGCCAGCAGTCAACCAGGGCTCAACGAGCAGTACTTC | CASSQPGLNEQYF
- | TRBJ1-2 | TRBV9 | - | TGTGCCAGCAGCGTAGCCCCGGTTAGGGGCGACGGCTACACCTTC | CASSVAPVRGDGYTF
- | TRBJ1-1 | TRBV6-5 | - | TGTGCCAGCAGTTACTTAAATCAGGGGAACACTGAAGCTTTCTTT | CASSYLNQGNTEAFF
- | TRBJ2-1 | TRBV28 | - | TGTGCCAGCAGGGGGAACAGTTGGGAGCAGTTCTTC | CASRGNSWEQFF
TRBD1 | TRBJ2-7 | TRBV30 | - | TGTGCCTGGAGTCCGTGGGGACAGAACTACGAGCAGTACTTC | CAWSPWGQNYEQYF
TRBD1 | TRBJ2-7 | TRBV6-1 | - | TGTGCCAGCACCCGGGACAGGGGCACCTACGAGCAGTACTTC | CASTRDRGTYEQYF
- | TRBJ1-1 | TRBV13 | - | TGTGCCAGCAGCGCGCTAAACACTGAAGCTTTCTTT | CASSALNTEAFF
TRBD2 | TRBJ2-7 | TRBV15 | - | TGTGCCACCAGCAGTCGCGGGAGCGGCCCCTACGAGCAGTACTTC | CATSSRGSGPYEQYF
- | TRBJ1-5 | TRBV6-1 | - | TGTGCCAGCAGCAACGACATAGGGGGGCAGCCCCAGCATTTT | CASSNDIGGQPQHF